This record concerns one T cell receptor beta chain sequence. This sample was included in a study of long-term antiretroviral therapy in people with HIV. An immunoSEQ assay, version v3.0, was performed at survey level. The protocol was immunoSEQ multiplex PCR, while the TCRdb copy is restricted to in-frame clones and leaves out a portion. The sample has about 24,000 clones; about four fifths are singletons. The ends lost 3 bases at V and 1 base at J; junction bases unmatched: 0. Germline CDR1 is LNHDA and CDR2 is SQIVND (reference sequence). The CDR3 consists of 16 residues. This chain links TRBV19 with TRBJ2-3; TRBD2 matches at 14 bases. Sequencing was performed on unsorted PBMCs, taken 0.7 years before starting antiretroviral therapy. The sequence was collected from a man aged 25-45 years with HIV. The CDR3 nucleotides read TGTGCCAGTAGTATGGGACTAGCGGGGGGCACAGATACGCAGTATTTT. Translating it yields CASSMGLAGGTDTQYF.